The 19 T cell receptor beta chains below were found in one sample sequenced in a study of cytomegalovirus exposure and HLA in healthy donors (dated by TCRdb to about 2017). The receptor library was made with the immunoSEQ multiplex PCR assay. The multiplex PCR relied on a mix of 60 forward primers for TCR Vbeta segments and 13 reverse primers for TCR Jbeta segments. Here the immuneACCESS table is served through TCRdb, limited to in-frame sequences with V and J called. Missing clones are a known gap in these copies; in checked studies unresolved V genes cover under half, and the rest lacks a known reason. Across this sample there are approximately 140,000 clones, with about 76% seen only once. Together, the top ten hold around 0.7% of the sample. Sequencing was carried out using PBMCs. These receptors all come from a young man in good health and CMV-seronegative.

This clone came up once. The chain joins TRBV5-6 to TRBJ2-6; possibly TRBD1 for D (6 bases). The CDR3 is 17 amino acids. Trimming stripped 6 bases from V and 2 bases from J, with 18 bases between. CDR1 SGHDT and CDR2 YYEEEE come from the germline V gene. CDR3: CASIEETGLPGANVLTF. The CDR3 DNA follows: TGTGCCAGCATCGAAGAGACAGGCTTGCCTGGGGCCAACGTCCTGACTTTC. The full variable domain, in which reference TRBV5-6 and TRBJ2-6 provide the parts outside the CDR3, is DAGVTQSPTHLIKTRGQQVTLRCSPKSGHDTVSWYQQALGQGPQFIFQYYEEEERQRGNFPDRFSGHQFPNYSSELNVNALLLGDSALYLCASIEETGLPGANVLTFGAGSRLTVL.

V is TRBV19 and J is TRBJ1-5, with a possible D match to TRBD1 (5 bases). V dropped 6 bases and J dropped 4 bases, with 19 bases sitting between them. The germline V gene has CDR1 LNHDA and CDR2 SQIVND (reference sequence). The length of the CDR3 is 16 residues. CDR3 amino acids: CASRPTPRGGNQPQHF. DNA of the CDR3: TGTGCCAGTAGGCCGACCCCCCGGGGGGGGAATCAGCCCCAGCATTTT.

The rearrangement uses TRBV28 and TRBJ2-1; possible D gene TRBD1, 6 bases. The CDR3 runs to 14 residues. The V and J ends lost 4 bases and 2 bases respectively, with 9 bases between them. Per the germline V gene, CDR1 is MDHEN and CDR2 is SYDVKM. The CDR3 DNA is TGTGCCAGCAGTTCGAAGGGGGCCTACAATGAGCAGTTCTTC. This gives the protein CASSSKGAYNEQFF.

This chain links TRBV5-1 with TRBJ1-1; 9 bases are shared with TRBD1. The germline V gene encodes CDR1 SGHRS and CDR2 YFSETQ. Trimming cost V 1 base and J 4 bases; bases outside gene matches: 2. This CDR3 is 14 amino acids long. The CDR3 nucleotides are TGCGCCAGCAGCTTGAGGGACAGGGTCACTGAAGCTTTCTTT. Protein product: CASSLRDRVTEAFF. The full variable domain, rest sourced from reference TRBV5-1 and TRBJ1-1, is KAGVTQTPRYLIKTRGQQVTLSCSPISGHRSVSWYQQTPGQGLQFLFEYFSETQRNKGNFPGRFSGRQFSNSRSEMNVSTLELGDSALYLCASSLRDRVTEAFFGQGTRLTVV.

The chain has TRBV10-3 and TRBJ1-1, with D possibly matching TRBD1 (5 bases). Trimming took 0 bases from V and 5 from J, leaving 7 bases between them. Germline values: CDR1 ENHRY, CDR2 SYGVKD. The CDR3 is 13 residues long. CDR3 protein: CAISESTGTEAFF. CDR3 nucleotide sequence: TGTGCCATCAGTGAGTCTACAGGTACTGAAGCTTTCTTT.

This rearrangement joins TRBV6-6 to TRBJ1-5, with D hard to call. Germline V gene data show CDR1 as MNHNY and CDR2 as SVGAGI (reference sequence). This CDR3 region has 14 residues. V lost 7 bases and J 1 base, leaving 11 bases between the germline ends. The CDR3 DNA sequence: TGTGCCAGCATAGCGGGCGGAAGCAATCAGCCCCAGCATTTT. It specifies CASIAGGSNQPQHF.

This chain joins TRBV7-9 and TRBJ1-1; D gene unclear. The CDR3 covers 12 residues. Germline assignment: CDR1 SEHNR and CDR2 FQNEAQ (reference sequence). V lost 5 bases to trimming and J lost 11 bases, with 15 bases between them. The CDR3: CASSPWSGGAFF. In DNA form, the CDR3 reads TGTGCCAGCAGCCCCTGGAGCGGTGGGGCTTTCTTT.

This chain connects TRBV5-4 to TRBJ1-4; TRBD1 matches 7 bases. V lost 0 bases, J lost 7 bases, and 6 bases stayed unmatched. CDR3 length equals 15 residues. Germline V gene lookup returns CDR1 SGHNT and CDR2 YYREEE (reference sequence). CDR3 bases: TGTGCCAGCAGCTTGGGGGCAGGGGGTCGTGAAAAACTGTTTTTT. Translating gives CASSLGAGGREKLFF.

This clone was counted between two and nine times. This rearrangement joins TRBV19 to TRBJ1-1; perhaps TRBD1 as D (6 bases). CDR3 length equals 14 residues. V was shortened by 3 bases and J by 5 bases, with 13 bases between the two germline ends. CDR1 is LNHDA, CDR2 SQIVND, per germline (reference sequence). The CDR3 DNA reads TGTGCCAGTAGTATTGAGGGGGTGCAGACTGAAGCTTTCTTT. It yields the protein CASSIEGVQTEAFF. Full variable domain (rest looked up from reference TRBV19 and TRBJ1-1): DGGITQSPKYLFRKEGQNVTLSCEQNLNHDAMYWYRQDPGQGLRLIYYSQIVNDFQKGDIAEGYSVSREKKESFPLTVTSAQKNPTAFYLCASSIEGVQTEAFFGQGTRLTVV.

The gene calls are TRBV10-3 and TRBJ2-7; 9 bases are a match to TRBD1. Germline CDR1 reads ENHRY; CDR2 reads SYGVKD. V trimming: 9 bases; J trimming: 3 bases; junction bases outside the gene matches: 6. The CDR3 runs 13 residues. The CDR3 is CAIQGAADYEQYF. CDR3 bases: TGTGCCATACAGGGGGCGGCGGACTACGAGCAGTACTTC.

The gene calls are TRBV10-3 and TRBJ2-7; D unresolved. The V and J ends lost 6 bases and 4 bases respectively, with 16 bases between them. This CDR3 has 14 residues. Germline CDR1 reads ENHRY; CDR2 reads SYGVKD. The CDR3 sequence: CAISDTPPPYEQYF. For the CDR3, the DNA is TGTGCCATCAGCGATACTCCACCTCCTTACGAGCAGTACTTC.

The rearrangement links TRBV25-1 to TRBJ2-7; tentative D call: TRBD1 (6 bases). The CDR3 sequence is 11 residues long. Germline assignment: CDR1 MGHDK and CDR2 SYGVNS. Trimming removed 7 bases from V and 5 bases from J, with 9 bases in between. DNA of the CDR3: TGTGCCAGCACACAGGGCGACGAGCAGTACTTC. Protein product: CASTQGDEQYF.

This chain links TRBV4-3 with TRBJ1-2, with D possibly matching TRBD1 (5 bases). The CDR3 covers 14 residues. Germline loops: CDR1 LGHNA, CDR2 YSLEER. V was pared by 0 bases and J by 6 bases, with 11 bases between. In DNA form, the CDR3 reads TGCGCCAGCAGCCAAGAGCGCAGGGATGATGGCTACACCTTC. Translation gives CASSQERRDDGYTF.

This clone has a handful of counts. The V call is TRBV9, the J call TRBJ2-6; maybe TRBD2 (5 bases). The CDR3 covers 14 residues. Germline V gene sequence: CDR1 SGDLS, CDR2 YYNGEE. Trimming removed 7 bases from V and 3 bases from J, with 11 bases in between. CDR3 nucleotides: TGTGCCAGCCGGGAAGGAGGTGGGGCCAACGTCCTGACTTTC. Translated, it gives CASREGGGANVLTF.

This chain joins TRBV15 and TRBJ1-2; no clear D gene. The V gene lost 0 bases and the J gene lost 4 bases, with 9 bases spanning the gap. The CDR3 consists of 14 residues. Germline loops: CDR1 LNHNV, CDR2 YYDKDF (reference sequence). The CDR3 region has the DNA TGTGCCACCAGCAGAGATCAACTTGGCTATGGCTACACCTTC. Translated, it gives CATSRDQLGYGYTF.

This rearrangement joins TRBV19 to TRBJ2-7; D is ambiguous. This CDR3 spans 14 amino acids. V lost 5 bases, J lost 2 bases, and 13 bases lay in between. CDR1 is LNHDA, CDR2 SQIVND, per germline (reference sequence). The CDR3 region is CASSSLPGAYEQYF. The DNA of the CDR3 is TGTGCCAGTAGTTCCCTCCCTGGAGCCTACGAGCAGTACTTC.

The genes are TRBV9 and TRBJ2-1; 7 nucleotides match TRBD2. The CDR3 length is 17 residues. After removal of 0 bases from V and 2 bases from J, the junction contained 8 bases not matched to a gene. Germline V lookup: CDR1 SGDLS, CDR2 YYNGEE. The DNA of the CDR3 is TGTGCCAGCAGCGTAGCTTATAGACTAGCAGCCTACAATGAGCAGTTCTTC. Amino acids: CASSVAYRLAAYNEQFF.

The chain joins TRBV7-2 to TRBJ2-2; the match to TRBD1 covers 7 bases. The CDR3 is made up of 14 amino acids. CDR1 and CDR2 (germline): SGHTA, FQGNSA. Trimming removed 4 bases from V and 4 bases from J; junction bases left unmatched: 3. In DNA, the CDR3 is TGTGCCAGCAGCTCGGGACAGATCACCGGGGAGCTGTTTTTT. It yields the protein CASSSGQITGELFF.

This chain uses TRBV5-6 with TRBJ1-5; 9 positions agree with TRBD1. Losses at the gene ends were 5 bases for V and 6 bases for J; bases not matched to a gene: 9. CDR1 is SGHDT, CDR2 YYEEEE, per germline. The CDR3 is 15 amino acids. CDR3 in amino acids: CASSQDRGISQPQHF. CDR3 DNA: TGTGCCAGCAGTCAAGACAGGGGGATAAGTCAGCCCCAGCATTTT.